This is a list of T cell receptor beta chains from one sample in a study of blood T cell repertoires in COVID-19. TCRdb's table, derived via immunoSEQ multiplex PCR, lists solely in-frame clones and lacks some. In the table there are over 120,000 clones, roughly 88% of which are singletons. The sequencing input was PBMCs or T cells enriched from blood (not recorded which). All receptors derive from a man in his fifties who had recovered from COVID-19. The CDR3 runs from the conserved cysteine through the conserved F or W. A D gene is named only where the DNA matches it firmly. Size is stated for part of the rows, as once, few or many counts, or as a class when the clone is expanded.

v_call	j_call	d_call	clone_size	cdr3_nt	cdr3_aa
TRBV5-1	TRBJ1-1	TRBD1	NA	TGCGCCAGCAGCTTGCCAACACTCGAACAGGGGGCTGAAGCTTTCTTT	CASSLPTLEQGAEAFF
TRBV11-1	TRBJ1-5	NA	once	TGTGCCAGCAGCTTACAGGGGAGTCAGCCCCAGCATTTT	CASSLQGSQPQHF
TRBV5-1	TRBJ2-3	NA	NA	TGCGCCAGCAGCTTGGCCGGCGGGGCTAGCACAGATACGCAGTATTTT	CASSLAGGASTDTQYF
TRBV7-5	TRBJ2-7	NA	NA	TGTGTCAGAAGCCCATCTTCCTGGCGGGTGGAAGCCTCCTACGAGCAGTACTTC	CVRSPSSWRVEASYEQYF
TRBV11-1	TRBJ1-2	NA	few	TGTGCCAGCAGCTTACGGCCAGGGGATGGCTACACCTTC	CASSLRPGDGYTF
TRBV19	TRBJ2-4	TRBD2	NA	TGTGCCAGTAGTATTCAGGGGACTAGCGGGCCCAAAAACATTCAGTACTTC	CASSIQGTSGPKNIQYF
TRBV11-2	TRBJ2-1	NA	NA	TGTGCCAGCAGCGTGAATCGCGGGACCCCCCTGCACAATGAGCAGTTCTTC	CASSVNRGTPLHNEQFF
TRBV4-3	TRBJ2-2	NA	NA	TGCGCCAGCAGCCAAACCCACAGGGTAGATCACACCGGGGAGCTGTTTTTT	CASSQTHRVDHTGELFF
TRBV29-1	TRBJ1-2	TRBD1	NA	TGCAGCGTGGGACAGGGTGACTATGGCTACACCTTC	CSVGQGDYGYTF
TRBV27	TRBJ1-4	TRBD1	NA	TGTGCCAGCAGTTACAGGGGGGCGGGAGAAAAACTGTTTTTT	CASSYRGAGEKLFF
TRBV12-5	TRBJ2-1	TRBD2	NA	TGTGCTAGTGGTTTGTCTACTAGCGGGGGGGCCGGCTACAATGAGCAGTTCTTC	CASGLSTSGGAGYNEQFF
TRBV19	TRBJ1-6	NA	NA	TGTGCCAGTAGCAGGGCGGCAAATTCACCCCTCCACTTT	CASSRAANSPLHF
TRBV4-3	TRBJ2-2	TRBD1	NA	TGCGCCAGCAGCCGAGGGGGCAGAAACACCGGGGAGCTGTTTTTT	CASSRGGRNTGELFF
TRBV7-2	TRBJ1-5	TRBD1	NA	TGTGCCAGCAGTAACAGGGGGTCCGGCAATCAGCCCCAGCATTTT	CASSNRGSGNQPQHF